This is a list of T cell receptor beta chains from one sample in a study of T-cell reconstitution after alpha-beta-depleted transplantation in children. TCRdb reprocessed the PCR reads via MiXCR and lists one record per CDR3 protein. This table has about 980,000 distinct CDR3 sequences, about 29% appearing once. This specimen was PBMCs, mostly from graft donor cells, taken 360 days after TCRalphabeta/CD19-depleted stem cell transplant. These receptor sequences come from a boy in the first two years of life who had a stem cell transplant for SCID, so the T cells may come from the graft donor. Each CDR3 is given with its conserved first and last residue. The D gene is left open where the match is weak. Only part of the rows carry a size: once, few, many, or a class if the clone is expanded.

clone size,J gene,V gene,D gene,CDR3 DNA,CDR3 protein
few,TRBJ2-5,TRBV3-1,TRBD1,TGTGCCAGCAGCCCCCGACAACAGGGGTTTGCGGAGACCCAGTACTTC,CASSPRQQGFAETQYF
few,TRBJ2-5,TRBV28,-,TGTGCCAGCACCCAAGGGACAATGTATGAGACCCAGTACTTC,CASTQGTMYETQYF
-,TRBJ2-7,TRBV13,-,TGTGCCAGCAGCTTATTTAAGGAGGGGCGCGCCTACGAGCAGTACTTC,CASSLFKEGRAYEQYF
-,TRBJ2-1,TRBV13,TRBD1,TGTGCCAGCAGCTCCCTCGGACAGGGAAATTACAATGAGCAGTTCTTC,CASSSLGQGNYNEQFF
-,TRBJ2-1,TRBV6-5,TRBD1,TGTGCCAGCAGTAACGGACAGGCCGATGAGCAGTTCTTC,CASSNGQADEQFF
-,TRBJ2-3,TRBV24-1,TRBD1,TGTGCCACCAGTGATTTAGGGGGCGCAGGTGATACGCAGTATTTT,CATSDLGGAGDTQYF
-,TRBJ2-1,TRBV5-6,TRBD2,TGTGCCAGCAGCGTAGACTACTCGGGGGGTGAGCAGTTCTTC,CASSVDYSGGEQFF
-,TRBJ2-5,TRBV6-1,TRBD1,TGTGCCAGCAATAGTCAAAACCCACCGATGACAGGGCGTGAGACCCAGTACTTC,CASNSQNPPMTGRETQYF
-,TRBJ2-5,TRBV5-1,-,TGCGCCAGCAGCTTGGCCGGGCGAACCCAAGAGACCCAGTACTTC,CASSLAGRTQETQYF
-,TRBJ2-5,TRBV4-1,-,TGCGCCAGCAGCCAAGGTTCGGGCAGAACGGTGACGACCCAGTACTTC,CASSQGSGRTVTTQYF
-,TRBJ1-2,TRBV20-1,TRBD1,TGCAGTGCCCCGAGACAGGGGGTCGATGGCTACACCTTC,CSAPRQGVDGYTF
few,TRBJ2-1,TRBV28,TRBD1,TGTGCCAGCAGTTTTGGTGCAGGGGGCCCTTACAATGAGCAGTTCTTC,CASSFGAGGPYNEQFF
once,TRBJ2-1,TRBV19,-,TGTGCCAGTAGTATCGGGACACTAAAGGGCAATGAGCAGTTCTTC,CASSIGTLKGNEQFF
-,TRBJ2-1,TRBV12-3/TRBV12-4,-,TGTGCCAGCAGCCCTCACAGGACCACTTACAATGAGCAGTTCTTC,CASSPHRTTYNEQFF
-,TRBJ2-7,TRBV7-2,-,TGTGCCAGCAGCTTAGTACTAGACTACGAGCAGTACTTC,CASSLVLDYEQYF
few,TRBJ2-1,TRBV5-1,TRBD2,TGCGCCAGCAGCTTGAGGACTAGCGGCGCCTCCTACAATGAGCAGTTCTTC,CASSLRTSGASYNEQFF
-,TRBJ1-6,TRBV5-4,-,TGTGCCAGCAGCTTACAGGGATTCCTCAATTCACCCCTCCACTTT,CASSLQGFLNSPLHF
-,TRBJ2-7,TRBV28,TRBD2,TGTGCCAGTTCGATCGGGGGGAGCTCCTACGAGCAGTACTTC,CASSIGGSSYEQYF
-,TRBJ1-1,TRBV10-3,-,TGTGCCAGCAAGAGTCTATACACTGAAGCTTTCTTT,CASKSLYTEAFF
-,TRBJ1-1,TRBV12-3/TRBV12-4,-,TGTGCCAGCAGTTTAAGTATGGGTGACACTGAAGCTTTCTTT,CASSLSMGDTEAFF
-,TRBJ2-1,TRBV18,-,TGTGCCAGCTCACCACCGATCCGGGGCGCTGAGCAGTTCTTC,CASSPPIRGAEQFF
few,TRBJ1-1,TRBV5-4,TRBD1,TGTGCCAGCAGCTTCCCGGGACAGGGGACGACTGAAGCTTTCTTT,CASSFPGQGTTEAFF
few,TRBJ2-3,TRBV7-9,TRBD2,TGTGCCAGCAGCCCAAGGCGGGGGGTAGTCACGCAGTATTTT,CASSPRRGVVTQYF
-,TRBJ1-1,TRBV5-1,-,TGCGCCAGCAGCTGGAGGGAGGCGAACACTGAAGCTTTCTTT,CASSWREANTEAFF
-,TRBJ1-4,TRBV7-2,-,TGTGCCAGCAGCTTCGGTGATGGATTGGGTGAAAAACTGTTTTTT,CASSFGDGLGEKLFF
few,TRBJ2-3,TRBV7-2,-,TGTGCCAGCAGCTCGGGTGGGGATGGAGATACGCAGTATTTT,CASSSGGDGDTQYF
many,TRBJ2-7,TRBV12-3/TRBV12-4,TRBD1,TGTGCCAGCAGTTTAGGGACAGGGGGCTACGAGCAGTACTTC,CASSLGTGGYEQYF
-,TRBJ2-6,TRBV9,-,TGTGCCAGCAGCCAACGGGGGACTTCTGGGGCCAACGTCCTGACTTTC,CASSQRGTSGANVLTF
-,TRBJ2-4,TRBV18,-,TGTGTCAGCTCACCAGAAATCTCAATAGCCAAAAACATTCAGTACTTC,CVSSPEISIAKNIQYF
-,TRBJ2-2,TRBV9,TRBD1,TGTGCCAGCAGCGTAGTGCCGACAGGGTCTACCGGGGAGCTGTTTTTT,CASSVVPTGSTGELFF
few,TRBJ1-1,TRBV5-1,-,TGCGCCAGCAGCTTGGAGGTGGCGAACACTGAAGCTTTCTTT,CASSLEVANTEAFF
-,TRBJ2-1,TRBV6-2/TRBV6-3,TRBD2,TGTGCCAGCACTAGAGGGGGACTAGCGGGGGCCTACAATGAGCAGTTCTTC,CASTRGGLAGAYNEQFF
-,TRBJ2-1,TRBV28,-,TGTGCCAGCAGTGATCTAGTTTTCTATGAGCAGTTCTTC,CASSDLVFYEQFF
few,TRBJ2-1,TRBV9,TRBD2,TGTGCCAGCAGCCCCTCGGGACTAGCGGGCGCCAATGAGCAGTTCTTC,CASSPSGLAGANEQFF
few,TRBJ1-3,TRBV7-6,TRBD1,TGTGCCAGCAGCACGAGACAGGGGAGCTCACATCTATATTTT,CASSTRQGSSHLYF
-,TRBJ2-1,TRBV5-1,-,TGCGCCAGCAGCTTGGAAGGCAGATTCCGCTACAATGAGCAGTTCTTC,CASSLEGRFRYNEQFF
-,TRBJ2-5,TRBV7-8,TRBD2,TGTGCCAGCAGCTTACGCGCGGGAGGACAAGAGACCCAGTACTTC,CASSLRAGGQETQYF
few,TRBJ2-2,TRBV7-8,TRBD1,TGTGCCAGCAGCGTAGGACAGGTGCTGAACACCGGGGAGCTGTTTTTT,CASSVGQVLNTGELFF
-,TRBJ1-2,TRBV12-3/TRBV12-4,-,TGTGCCAGCAGTTTTATGAGTGCGCGTGGCTACACCTTC,CASSFMSARGYTF
many,TRBJ2-7,TRBV4-1,TRBD1,TGCGCCAGCAGCCTAACCGGGACAGCCTACGAGCAGTACTTC,CASSLTGTAYEQYF
few,TRBJ2-7,TRBV20-1,-,TGCAGTGCCGCACCGGCGGGGCCACAAAAAGGACTCTTCCAGCAGTACTTC,CSAAPAGPQKGLFQQYF
-,TRBJ2-5,TRBV20-1,TRBD1,TGCAGTGCCCTGGGGGACAGACAAGAGACCCAGTACTTC,CSALGDRQETQYF
-,TRBJ2-6,TRBV4-1,TRBD1,TGCGCCAGCAGCCAATCCTACAGGGGGCCCCCTCTCCACTCTGGGGCCAACGTCCTGACTTTC,CASSQSYRGPPLHSGANVLTF
few,TRBJ2-3,TRBV11-2,TRBD2,TGTGCCAGCAGCTTATCCCTTTACGGGGCGGGGGGGCCAAGCACAGATACGCAGTATTTT,CASSLSLYGAGGPSTDTQYF
few,TRBJ2-2,TRBV12-3/TRBV12-4,-,TGTGCCAGCAGTTTCATTAACACCGGGGAGCTGTTTTTT,CASSFINTGELFF
-,TRBJ2-5,TRBV9,TRBD1,TGTGCCAGCAGCCCGGGACAGGGGAAACTATTTGAGACCCAGTACTTC,CASSPGQGKLFETQYF
many,TRBJ2-3,TRBV5-1,-,TGCGCCAGCAGCCCCCTTAACACAGATACGCAGTATTTT,CASSPLNTDTQYF
-,TRBJ2-1,TRBV6-1,TRBD2,TGTGCCAGCAGGCCCCGACTAGCGGGGGGGGCCTACAATGAGCAGTTCTTC,CASRPRLAGGAYNEQFF